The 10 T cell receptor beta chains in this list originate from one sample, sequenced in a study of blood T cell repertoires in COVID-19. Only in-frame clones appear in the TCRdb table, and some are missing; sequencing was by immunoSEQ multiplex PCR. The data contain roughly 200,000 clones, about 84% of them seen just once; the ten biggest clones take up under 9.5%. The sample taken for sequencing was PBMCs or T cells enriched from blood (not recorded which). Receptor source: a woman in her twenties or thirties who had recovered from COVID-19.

Here the CDR3 reads CASSLDPGFFNQPQHF. DNA for the CDR3: TGTGCCAGCAGCTTAGATCCGGGGTTTTTCAATCAGCCCCAGCATTTT. The V and J genes are TRBV13 and TRBJ1-5, with D hard to call. The CDR3 has 16 residues. Looked up from germline, CDR1 is PRHDT and CDR2 is FYEKMQ (reference sequence). Between the trimmed V and J ends, which lost 1 base and 3 bases, there was a span of 13 bases.

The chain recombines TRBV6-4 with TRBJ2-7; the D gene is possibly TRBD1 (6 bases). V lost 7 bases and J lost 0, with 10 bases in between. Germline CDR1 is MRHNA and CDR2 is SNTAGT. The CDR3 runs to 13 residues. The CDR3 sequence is CASNDRSSYEQYF. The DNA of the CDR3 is TGTGCCAGCAACGACAGGAGCTCCTACGAGCAGTACTTC.

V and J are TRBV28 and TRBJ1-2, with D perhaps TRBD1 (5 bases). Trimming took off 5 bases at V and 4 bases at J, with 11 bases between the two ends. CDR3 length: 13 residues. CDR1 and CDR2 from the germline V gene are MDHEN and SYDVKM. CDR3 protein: CASSLDRAYGYTF. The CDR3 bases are TGTGCCAGCAGTCTCGACAGAGCCTATGGCTACACCTTC.

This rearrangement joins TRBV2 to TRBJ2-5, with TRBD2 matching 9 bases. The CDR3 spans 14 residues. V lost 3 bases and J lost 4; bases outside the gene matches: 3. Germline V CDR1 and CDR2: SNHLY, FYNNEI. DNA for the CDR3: TGTGCCAGCAGTGACGAAGCGGGAGGAGAGACCCAGTACTTC. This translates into CASSDEAGGETQYF.

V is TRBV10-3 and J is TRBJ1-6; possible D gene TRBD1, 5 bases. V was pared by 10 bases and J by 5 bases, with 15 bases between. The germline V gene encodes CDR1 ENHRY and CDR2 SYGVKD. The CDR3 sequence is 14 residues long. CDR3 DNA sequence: TGTGCCACAGTGGACAAAAACAATAATTCACCCCTCCACTTT. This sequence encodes CATVDKNNNSPLHF.

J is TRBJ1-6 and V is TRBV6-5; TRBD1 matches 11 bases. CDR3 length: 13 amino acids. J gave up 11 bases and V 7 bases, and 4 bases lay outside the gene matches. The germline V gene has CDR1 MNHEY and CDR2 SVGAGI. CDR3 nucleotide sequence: TGTGCCAGCAAGGGGGACAGGGGGGCACCCCTCCACTTT. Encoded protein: CASKGDRGAPLHF.

The CDR3 sequence: CASSLGWTGDPYGYTF. DNA for the CDR3: TGTGCCAGCAGCCTTGGTTGGACAGGGGACCCTTATGGCTACACCTTC. V and J are TRBV9 and TRBJ1-2; the match to TRBD1 covers 9 bases. The V and J ends lost 4 bases and 5 bases, in that order; junction bases with no gene match: 12. The germline gives CDR1 SGDLS, CDR2 YYNGEE. The CDR3 is 16 amino acids.

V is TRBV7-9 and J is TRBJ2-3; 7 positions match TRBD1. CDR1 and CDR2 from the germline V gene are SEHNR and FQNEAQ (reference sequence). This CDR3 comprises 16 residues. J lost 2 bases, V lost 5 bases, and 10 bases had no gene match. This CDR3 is CASSEDPGQTTDTQYF. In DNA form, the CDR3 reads TGTGCCAGCAGCGAAGACCCGGGACAGACCACAGATACGCAGTATTTT.

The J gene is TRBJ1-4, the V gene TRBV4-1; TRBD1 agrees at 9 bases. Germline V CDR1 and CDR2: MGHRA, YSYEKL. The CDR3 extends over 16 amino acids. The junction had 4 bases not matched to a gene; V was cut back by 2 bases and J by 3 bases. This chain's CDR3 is CASSQKGTGSNEKLFF. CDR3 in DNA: TGCGCCAGCAGCCAAAAAGGGACAGGGTCTAATGAAAAACTGTTTTTT.

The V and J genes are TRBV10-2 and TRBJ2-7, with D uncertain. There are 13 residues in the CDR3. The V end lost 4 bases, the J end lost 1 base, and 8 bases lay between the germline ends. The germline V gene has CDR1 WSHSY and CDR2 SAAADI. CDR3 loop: CASSVEVSYEQYF. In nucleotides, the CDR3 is TGCGCCAGCAGTGTTGAGGTTTCCTACGAGCAGTACTTC.